The 26 T cell receptor beta chains listed next were all sequenced from one sample in a study of neurological immune-mediated disorders. TCRdb passed the 5' RACE reads through MiXCR, listing each CDR3 protein once. The sample has fewer than 85,000 distinct CDR3 sequences; around 4.2% are singletons. The sequenced sample consisted of PBMCs. The receptor set was obtained from a young man with multiple sclerosis.

In its sample, this clonotype was seen many times. The V call is TRBV27, the J call TRBJ1-2, with D tentatively TRBD1 (5 bases). Germline V CDR1 and CDR2: MNHEY, SMNVEV (reference sequence). This CDR3 region has 13 residues. V was shortened by 5 bases and J by 3 bases, with 10 bases between the two germline ends. DNA of the CDR3: TGTGCCAGCAGTCCAGGGATTTACTATGGCTACACCTTC. Translating it yields CASSPGIYYGYTF.

The chain has TRBV7-2 and TRBJ2-7; D is unresolved. V lost 6 bases and J lost 2, with 5 bases in between. The CDR3 consists of 11 residues. Germline V gene lookup returns CDR1 SGHTA and CDR2 FQGNSA. The CDR3 here is CASRSAYEQYF. The CDR3 bases are TGTGCCAGCAGATCTGCCTACGAGCAGTACTTC.

Comment on this clonotype: Being one base from a much bigger clone, this may be a read error. The CDR3 is CASIQDPQSAYRQYF. The CDR3 DNA reads as TGCGCCAGCATCCAAGATCCGCAGTCGGCGTACAGGCAGTACTTC. The chain employs TRBV4-1 and TRBJ2-7; D remains ambiguous. This CDR3 has 15 amino acids. Germline CDR1 MGHRA, CDR2 YSYEKL.

As to this clonotype: Mismatch with germline at one junction end may stem from a read error. V usage is TRBV4-3 and J usage is TRBJ1-6; the D gene is possibly TRBD1 (5 bases). The germline V gene has CDR1 LGHNA and CDR2 YSLEER. This CDR3 has 12 amino acids. CDR3: CASSLRDSPLNF. CDR3 in DNA: TGCGCCAGCAGCCTCAGGGATTCACCCCTCAACTTT.

This clonotype was seen at least ten times. In DNA, the CDR3 is TGCAGTGCTAGAGATTCACAAAGCTCCTACAATGAGCAGTTCTTC. This encodes CSARDSQSSYNEQFF. The chain uses TRBV20-1 and TRBJ2-1; D is uncertain. The V end was cut by 0 bases, the J end by 0 bases, with 9 bases between. Germline CDR1 reads DFQATT; CDR2 reads SNEGSKA (reference sequence). The CDR3 runs 15 residues.

This clonotype was observed at least ten times. V and J are TRBV5-1 and TRBJ1-1; TRBD1 matches 7 bases. This CDR3 contains 16 residues. Trimming took 5 bases from V and 3 from J; bases not matched to a gene: 13. Germline-derived CDR1 and CDR2 are SGHRS and YFSETQ. This CDR3 reads CASRPYPVDRYTEAFF. In nucleotides, the CDR3 is TGCGCCAGCAGGCCCTATCCGGTGGACAGGTACACTGAAGCTTTCTTT.

This clonotype was seen ten or more times. The CDR3, as DNA: TGTGCCAGCGGGTTGAGTGGGGGCTCTGGAAACACCATATATTTT. Translation gives CASGLSGGSGNTIYF. The chain employs TRBV7-9 and TRBJ1-3; D is perhaps TRBD1 (5 bases). V was shortened by 8 bases and J by 0 bases, with 14 bases between the two germline ends. Germline V CDR1 and CDR2: SEHNR, FQNEAQ (reference sequence). This CDR3 is built from 15 residues.

This clonotype was detected ten times or more. V and J are TRBV29-1 and TRBJ2-7; 8 nucleotides align to TRBD2. Trimming cost V 5 bases and J 6 bases; bases outside gene matches: 18. The CDR3 contains 16 residues. Germline loops: CDR1 SQVTM, CDR2 ANQGSEA. CDR3 DNA: TGCAGCGTTCCACGCCCTTCCGGGCGGGGGGATGGCGAGCAGTACTTC. Its protein product is CSVPRPSGRGDGEQYF.

Many counts were recorded for this clonotype. Given a much more abundant clone one base away, this may be a read error. The chain carries TRBV7-9 and TRBJ2-3, with D unresolved. V lost 1 base and J 4 bases, leaving 9 bases between the germline ends. CDR1 and CDR2 (germline): SEHNR, FQNEAQ (reference sequence). This CDR3 has 14 residues. CDR3 loop: CASSLEEVSDTQYF. CDR3 nucleotides: TGTGCCAGCAGCTTAGAAGAAGTGTCAGATACGCAGTATTTT.

The V call is TRBV10-2, the J call TRBJ1-5; 12 positions agree with TRBD1. Germline CDR1 reads WSHSY; CDR2 reads SAAADI. V shed 1 base and J 6 bases; nucleotides not matched to a gene: 4. This CDR3 region has 16 residues. The CDR3 region has the DNA TGCGCCAGCAGTGAGTGGGACAGGGGGCAGAGTCAGCCCCAGCATTTT. Its protein is CASSEWDRGQSQPQHF.

This clonotype appeared many times. This chain joins TRBV20-1 and TRBJ2-7; D may be TRBD2 (5 bases). V lost 4 bases and J lost 6, with 13 bases in between. CDR3 length: 12 residues. The germline V gene encodes CDR1 DFQATT and CDR2 SNEGSKA (reference sequence). The CDR3 sequence: CSATSGIGEQYF. The CDR3 DNA is TGCAGTGCTACCTCGGGGATCGGCGAGCAGTACTTC.

This clonotype was seen ten or more times. The chain uses TRBV29-1 and TRBJ2-2, with no clear D. This CDR3 has 11 residues. Germline V CDR1 and CDR2: SQVTM, ANQGSEA. Trimming took 1 base from V and 7 from J, leaving 4 bases between them. The CDR3 DNA is TGCAGCGTTGAAGGGGTCGGGGAGCTGTTTTTT. Translating gives CSVEGVGELFF.

This clonotype was seen ten or more times. The chain recombines TRBV20-1 with TRBJ2-1; no firm D call. Germline CDR1 and CDR2: DFQATT and SNEGSKA (reference sequence). This CDR3 is built from 15 residues. The V gene lost 0 bases and the J gene lost 0 bases, with 9 bases spanning the gap. CDR3 bases: TGCAGTGCTAGAGAAGCCCCCCCCTCCTACAATGAGCAGTTCTTC. It is translated as CSAREAPPSYNEQFF.

This clonotype was seen repeatedly, ten times or more. This chain joins TRBV5-1 and TRBJ2-1; TRBD1 matches at 10 bases. This CDR3 is 16 amino acids long. Germline V lookup: CDR1 SGHRS, CDR2 YFSETQ. V shed 4 bases and J 0 bases; nucleotides not matched to a gene: 4. Here the CDR3 DNA reads TGCGCCAGCAGCCTAGACAGGGGGCTCTCCTACAATGAGCAGTTCTTC. Translating gives CASSLDRGLSYNEQFF.

This clonotype was counted ten times or more. The J gene is TRBJ2-3, the V gene TRBV27, with D unresolved. The CDR3 runs to 12 residues. In germline, CDR1 is MNHEY, CDR2 SMNVEV (reference sequence). Deletions cut 2 bases from V and 8 bases from J, with 8 bases between. The CDR3 here is CASSLPAGTQYF. The CDR3 DNA is TGTGCCAGCAGTTTACCCGCAGGTACGCAGTATTTT.

V is TRBV25-1 and J is TRBJ2-7; D is perhaps TRBD1 (6 bases). Trimming shortened V by 6 bases and J by 2 bases, and 14 bases separated the two germline ends. The CDR3 is 14 amino acids. The germline CDR1 and CDR2 sequences are MGHDK and SYGVNS. The CDR3 here is CASRNTDRTYEQYF. CDR3 coding DNA: TGTGCCAGCAGAAACACGGACAGAACCTACGAGCAGTACTTC.

This clonotype was detected ten times or more. The chain combines TRBV7-8 with TRBJ2-7; tentative D call: TRBD1 (6 bases). The CDR3 contains 13 residues. Trimming stripped 3 bases from V and 6 bases from J, with 12 bases between. CDR1 and CDR2 from the germline V gene are SGHVS and FQNEAQ. CDR3 region: CASSFDLGAEQYF. The CDR3 DNA reads as TGTGCCAGCAGCTTTGATCTGGGGGCCGAGCAGTACTTC.

This clonotype was seen ten or more times. The V gene is TRBV21-1, the J gene TRBJ2-7; TRBD1 was called by the table and not checked on the DNA. TRBV21-1 is deemed a pseudogene. The CDR3 contains 13 residues. The DNA of the CDR3 is TGTGCCAGCACCGACTTGCAGGGTTACGAGCAGTACTTC. As protein: CASTDLQGYEQYF.

This clonotype came up many times. The chain carries TRBV5-1 and TRBJ1-5, with TRBD1 matching 10 bases. The trim removed 2 bases at V and 0 bases at J, leaving 2 bases unmatched. The CDR3 loop spans 16 amino acids. Germline CDR1 and CDR2: SGHRS and YFSETQ. The CDR3 sequence: CASSFGTGDSNQPQHF. The CDR3 DNA follows: TGCGCCAGCAGCTTCGGGACAGGGGATAGCAATCAGCCCCAGCATTTT.

This clonotype was seen at least ten times. J is TRBJ1-1 and V is TRBV20-1; 10 nucleotides line up with TRBD1. From germline, CDR1 is DFQATT and CDR2 SNEGSKA (reference sequence). Trimming at V came to 8 bases and at J to 5 bases, leaving 8 bases not matched to a gene. There are 13 residues in the CDR3. DNA of the CDR3: TGCAGTACACCGGGACAGGGGAGGACTGAAGCTTTCTTT. This sequence encodes CSTPGQGRTEAFF.

In its sample, this clonotype was seen many times. The V call is TRBV14, the J call TRBJ2-5, with D unresolved. The germline V and J ends were trimmed by 2 bases and 5 bases, with 6 bases remaining between them. The CDR3 sequence is 12 residues long. Germline V gene sequence: CDR1 SGHDN, CDR2 FVKESK. CDR3 loop: CASSQSWETQYF. CDR3 nucleotide sequence: TGTGCCAGCAGCCAATCATGGGAGACCCAGTACTTC.

The table lists this clonotype with a few counts. A read error may explain this, as a much larger clone is one base away. This chain uses TRBV7-2 with TRBJ1-5; D might be TRBD1 (6 bases). The CDR3 loop spans 14 amino acids. Germline V gene data show CDR1 as SGHTA and CDR2 as FQGNSA. CDR3 DNA: TGTGCCAGCAGCCGAAATGGGGGCGATCAGCCCCAGAATTTT. This gives the protein CASSRNGGDQPQNF.

This clonotype has ten or more counts. The chain has TRBV5-1 and TRBJ2-3, with 10 bases fitting TRBD1. The CDR3 spans 14 residues. Germline CDR1 is SGHRS and CDR2 is YFSETQ. After removal of 3 bases from V and 5 bases from J, the junction contained 3 bases not matched to a gene. CDR3 residues: CASSSGQGQDTQYF. In nucleotides, the CDR3 is TGCGCCAGCAGCTCGGGACAGGGGCAAGATACGCAGTATTTT.

The sample holds many counts of this clonotype. This chain joins TRBV20-1 and TRBJ1-1; the D gene is possibly TRBD1 (6 bases). Per germline, CDR1 DFQATT and CDR2 SNEGSKA (reference sequence). There are 14 residues in the CDR3. V lost 6 bases and J lost 3, with 17 bases in between. CDR3 sequence (DNA): TGCAGTGCCCGAGGGGGGGCCGGTGACACTGAAGCTTTCTTT. This encodes CSARGGAGDTEAFF.

This clonotype occurred many times. The chain couples TRBV9 to TRBJ2-5; D assignment may be TRBD1 or TRBD2 (5 bases each). Trimming left V 4 bases short and J 1 base short, with 17 bases between. Germline CDR1 is SGDLS and CDR2 is YYNGEE. The CDR3 length is 16 residues. In nucleotides, the CDR3 is TGTGCCAGCAGCTCTTCCCCGGGGCTGAGCCAAGAGACCCAGTACTTC. Translating it yields CASSSSPGLSQETQYF.

This clonotype has a count of ten or more. The V call is TRBV12-3 or TRBV12-4, the J call TRBJ1-6; maybe TRBD1 (5 bases). Trimming left V 5 bases short and J 2 bases short, with 10 bases between. The CDR3 runs to 15 residues. CDR3: CASSPGRAYNSPLHF. CDR3 coding DNA: TGTGCCAGCAGTCCAGGGCGCGCCTATAATTCACCCCTCCACTTT.